This TCR beta chain appears in the sequencing data of a study of technical replicates of blood from a few donors. The table came from immunoSEQ multiplex PCR; TCRdb's copy has only in-frame clones and leaves some out. Here the sample spans over 85,000 clones, about 94% being singletons. Germline trimming cut 5 bases from V and 3 bases from J; bases unmatched to any gene: 3. Germline CDR1 and CDR2: SGHDT and YYEEEE. CDR3 length equals 13 residues. The TCR originated in a human donor in good health. Source material: T cells isolated from PBMCs. The chain is built from TRBV5-6 and TRBJ2-3, with TRBD2 matching 7 bases. The DNA for the CDR3 is TGTGCCAGCAGATCCGGGAGGACAGATACGCAGTATTTT. This encodes CASRSGRTDTQYF.